The sequence of this T cell receptor beta chain was determined in a study of blood T cells in healthy people across ages. Study-level findings and limits: Age advanced and TCR beta diversity per million T cells fell, roughly linearly. Both naive CD4+ cell counts and diversity were greater in long-lived donors than in aged donors.

Notes on this clonotype: The antigen is not known.

Alongside a J-beta primer mix, a sample-barcoded 5' primer served in a second PCR lasting about 7 to 11 cycles. A 12-random-nucleotide template-switch adaptor tagged each cDNA molecule. TCRdb reanalysed the 5' RACE reads using MiXCR and keeps one entry per CDR3 protein. The repertoire includes 550,000 to 600,000 distinct CDR3 sequences, 45% to 55% of them detected once, and roughly 25% sits in the top ten. Germline-derived CDR1 and CDR2 are PRHDT and FYEKMQ (reference sequence). Unmatched junction bases numbered 13, after V lost 5 bases and J lost 4 bases. This CDR3 has 16 amino acids. Sequencing was carried out using blood. V gene TRBV13 combines with J gene TRBJ2-7, with 8 bases fitting TRBD2. The TCR sequence derives from a man older than 75 in good health. The CDR3 reads CASSVGPSGSFYEQYF. The CDR3 DNA is TGTGCCAGCAGCGTTGGACCCAGCGGGAGTTTTTACGAGCAGTACTTC.